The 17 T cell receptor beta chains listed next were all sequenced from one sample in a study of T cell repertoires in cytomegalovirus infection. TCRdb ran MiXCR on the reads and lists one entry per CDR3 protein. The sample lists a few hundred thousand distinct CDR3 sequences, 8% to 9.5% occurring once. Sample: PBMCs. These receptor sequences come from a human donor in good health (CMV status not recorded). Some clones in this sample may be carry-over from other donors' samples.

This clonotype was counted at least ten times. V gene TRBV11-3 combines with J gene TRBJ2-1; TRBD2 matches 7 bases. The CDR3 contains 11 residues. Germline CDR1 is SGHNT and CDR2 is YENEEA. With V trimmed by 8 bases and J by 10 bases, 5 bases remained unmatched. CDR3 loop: CASGRAGEQFF. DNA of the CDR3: TGTGCCAGCGGGAGGGCCGGGGAGCAGTTCTTC.

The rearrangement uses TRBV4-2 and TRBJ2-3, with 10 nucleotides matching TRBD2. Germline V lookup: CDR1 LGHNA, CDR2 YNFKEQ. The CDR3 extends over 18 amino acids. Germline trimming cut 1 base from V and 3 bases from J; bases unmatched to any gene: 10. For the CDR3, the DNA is TGTGCCAGCAGCCAAGCTAGGGCGAGAGCGGGAGGGACAGATACGCAGTATTTT. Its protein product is CASSQARARAGGTDTQYF.

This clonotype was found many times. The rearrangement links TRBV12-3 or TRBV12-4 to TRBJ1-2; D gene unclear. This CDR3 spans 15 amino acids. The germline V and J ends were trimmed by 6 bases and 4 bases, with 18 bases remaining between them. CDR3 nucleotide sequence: TGTGCCAGCAGGAACCGGGCCACAACTTTCTATGGCTACACCTTC. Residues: CASRNRATTFYGYTF.

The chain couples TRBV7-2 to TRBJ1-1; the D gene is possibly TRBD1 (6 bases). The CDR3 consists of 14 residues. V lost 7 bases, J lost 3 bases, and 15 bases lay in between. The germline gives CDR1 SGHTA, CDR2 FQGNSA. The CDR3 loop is CASILGGRDTEAFF. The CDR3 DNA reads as TGTGCCAGCATCCTTGGGGGGCGGGACACTGAAGCTTTCTTT. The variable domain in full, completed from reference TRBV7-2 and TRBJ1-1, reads GAGVSQSPSNKVTEKGKDVELRCDPISGHTALYWYRQSLGQGLEFLIYFQGNSAPDKSGLPSDRFSAERTGGSVSTLTIQRTQQEDSAVYLCASILGGRDTEAFFGQGTRLTVV.

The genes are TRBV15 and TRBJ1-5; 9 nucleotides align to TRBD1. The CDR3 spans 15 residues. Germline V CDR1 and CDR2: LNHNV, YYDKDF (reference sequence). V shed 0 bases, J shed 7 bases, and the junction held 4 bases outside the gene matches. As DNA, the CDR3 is TGTGCCACCAGCAGAGACGGACAGGGGACACAGCCCCAGCATTTT. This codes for CATSRDGQGTQPQHF.

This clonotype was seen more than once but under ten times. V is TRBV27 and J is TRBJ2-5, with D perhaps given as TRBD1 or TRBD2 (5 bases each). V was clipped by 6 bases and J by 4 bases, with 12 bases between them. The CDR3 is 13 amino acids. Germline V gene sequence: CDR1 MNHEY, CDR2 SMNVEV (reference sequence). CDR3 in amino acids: CASSWGRGETQYF. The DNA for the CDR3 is TGTGCCAGCAGCTGGGGACGCGGAGAGACCCAGTACTTC.

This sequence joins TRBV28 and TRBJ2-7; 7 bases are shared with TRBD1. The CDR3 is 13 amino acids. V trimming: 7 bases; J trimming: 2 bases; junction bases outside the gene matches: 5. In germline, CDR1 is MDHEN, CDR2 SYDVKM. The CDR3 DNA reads TGTGCCAGCACCAGAGGGGGCCCCTACGAGCAGTACTTC. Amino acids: CASTRGGPYEQYF.

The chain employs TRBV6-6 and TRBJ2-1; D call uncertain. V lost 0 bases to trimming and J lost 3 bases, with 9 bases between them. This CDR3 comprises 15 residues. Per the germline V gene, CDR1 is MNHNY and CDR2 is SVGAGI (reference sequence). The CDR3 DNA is TGTGCCAGCAGTTACTCGGACCCGAGCTACAATGAGCAGTTCTTC. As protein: CASSYSDPSYNEQFF.

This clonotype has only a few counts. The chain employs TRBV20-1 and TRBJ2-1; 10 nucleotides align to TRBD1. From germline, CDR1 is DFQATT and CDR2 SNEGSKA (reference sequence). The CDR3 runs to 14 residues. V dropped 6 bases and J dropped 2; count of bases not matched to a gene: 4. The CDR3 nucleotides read TGCAGTGCAAAGACAGGGGGCGCCTACAATGAGCAGTTCTTC. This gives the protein CSAKTGGAYNEQFF.

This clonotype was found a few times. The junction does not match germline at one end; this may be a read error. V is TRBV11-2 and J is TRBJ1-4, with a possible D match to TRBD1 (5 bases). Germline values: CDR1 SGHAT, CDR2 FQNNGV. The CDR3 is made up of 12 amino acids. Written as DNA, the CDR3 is TGTGCCAGCAGCTTAGTGGGGGACGGCTTACACTTT. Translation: CASSLVGDGLHF.

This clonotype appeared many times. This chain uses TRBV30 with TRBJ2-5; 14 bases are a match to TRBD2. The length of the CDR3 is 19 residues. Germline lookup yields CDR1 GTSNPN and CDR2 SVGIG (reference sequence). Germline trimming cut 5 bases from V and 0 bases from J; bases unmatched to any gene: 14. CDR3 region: CAWRRDLGLAGGYQETQYF. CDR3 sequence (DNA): TGTGCCTGGCGTCGGGACCTAGGACTAGCGGGAGGTTACCAAGAGACCCAGTACTTC.

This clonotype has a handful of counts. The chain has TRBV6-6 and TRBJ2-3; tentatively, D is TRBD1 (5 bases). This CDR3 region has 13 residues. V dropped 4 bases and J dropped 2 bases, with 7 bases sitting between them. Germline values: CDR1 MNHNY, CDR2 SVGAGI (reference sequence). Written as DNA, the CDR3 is TGTGCCAGCAGTTCGACAGCCACAGATACGCAGTATTTT. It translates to CASSSTATDTQYF.

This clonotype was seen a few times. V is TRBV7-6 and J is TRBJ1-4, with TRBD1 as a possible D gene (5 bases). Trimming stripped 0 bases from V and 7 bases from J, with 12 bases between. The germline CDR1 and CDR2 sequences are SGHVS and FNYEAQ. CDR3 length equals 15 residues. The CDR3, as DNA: TGTGCCAGCAGCTTAGCTGGGACCAGCGGTGAAAAACTGTTTTTT. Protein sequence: CASSLAGTSGEKLFF.

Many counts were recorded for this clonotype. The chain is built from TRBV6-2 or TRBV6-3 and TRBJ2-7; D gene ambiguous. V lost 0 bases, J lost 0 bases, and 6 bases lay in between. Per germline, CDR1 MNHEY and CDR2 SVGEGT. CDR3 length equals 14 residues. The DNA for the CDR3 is TGTGCCAGCAGTTACTCGGCAGGCTCCTACGAGCAGTACTTC. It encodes CASSYSAGSYEQYF.

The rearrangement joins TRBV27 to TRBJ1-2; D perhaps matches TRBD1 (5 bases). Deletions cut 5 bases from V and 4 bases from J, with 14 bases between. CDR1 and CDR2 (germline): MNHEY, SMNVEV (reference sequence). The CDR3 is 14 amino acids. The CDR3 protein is CASSPPGGTYGYTF. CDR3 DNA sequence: TGTGCCAGCAGTCCCCCTGGGGGGACCTATGGCTACACCTTC.

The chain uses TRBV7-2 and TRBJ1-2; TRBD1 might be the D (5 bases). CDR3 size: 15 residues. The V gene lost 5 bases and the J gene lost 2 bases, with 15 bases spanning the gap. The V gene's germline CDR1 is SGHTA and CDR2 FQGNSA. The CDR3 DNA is TGTGCCAGCAGCCCCGAGGGGTTATTAAACTATGGCTACACCTTC. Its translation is CASSPEGLLNYGYTF. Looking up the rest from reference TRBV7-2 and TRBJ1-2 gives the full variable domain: GAGVSQSPSNKVTEKGKDVELRCDPISGHTALYWYRQSLGQGLEFLIYFQGNSAPDKSGLPSDRFSAERTGGSVSTLTIQRTQQEDSAVYLCASSPEGLLNYGYTFGSGTRLTVV.

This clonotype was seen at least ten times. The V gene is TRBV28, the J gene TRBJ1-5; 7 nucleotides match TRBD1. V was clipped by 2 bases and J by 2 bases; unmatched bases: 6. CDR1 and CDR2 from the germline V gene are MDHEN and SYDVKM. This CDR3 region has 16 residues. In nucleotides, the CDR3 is TGTGCCAGCAGTTTACGGACAGGATCGGGCAATCAGCCCCAGCATTTT. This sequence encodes CASSLRTGSGNQPQHF. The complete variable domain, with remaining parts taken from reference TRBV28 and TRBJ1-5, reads DVKVTQSSRYLVKRTGEKVFLECVQDMDHENMFWYRQDPGLGLRLIYFSYDVKMKEKGDIPEGYSVSREKKERFSLILESASTNQTSMYLCASSLRTGSGNQPQHFGDGTRLSIL.